The clone carrying this T cell receptor beta chain has at least ten counts. Its antigen is still unknown. A 10-nucleotide random UMI tagged transcripts in template-switch 5'RACE cDNA synthesis. Sequencing runs each generated in excess of 180 million TCR-beta sequences derived from 15-18 subjects. TCRdb fed the 5' RACE reads into MiXCR, producing one record per CDR3 protein. Of over 65,000 distinct CDR3 sequences listed, approximately 2.8% are singletons. The record originates from a study of neurological immune-mediated disorders. General study results and limits: Private repertoires in all groups were suggested by the absence of shared CDR3 amino acid sequences among expanded clones across subjects.

The unsorted libraries were prepared from 2 million PBMCs (stored at -80 C). The CDR3 has 14 residues. V shed 7 bases and J shed 1 base, with 13 bases lying between them. Germline assignment: CDR1 SGHAT and CDR2 FQNNGV. The chain carries TRBV11-2 and TRBJ1-1; possible D gene TRBD1, 5 bases. This sequence originates from a woman under 40 with multiple sclerosis. Sequenced input: PBMCs. In nucleotides, the CDR3 is TGTGCCAGCATCACCACGGGGGGGAACACTGAAGCTTTCTTT. The encoded protein is CASITTGGNTEAFF.